The present T cell receptor beta chain was sequenced within a study of T-cell reconstitution after alpha-beta-depleted transplantation in children. Unique molecular identifiers were incorporated during preparation of the TCRbeta library. TCRdb processed the PCR reads anew with MiXCR; each CDR3 protein has one entry. The sample yields some 500,000 distinct CDR3 sequences, about a sixth seen once. This clonotype was counted only a few times. The sequences come from PBMCs from the stem cell graft donor, collected from the stem cell graft. The TCR comes from a human donor who donated a stem cell graft to a child with acute lymphoblastic leukemia.

CDR3 loop: CASSPTRDRGETQYF. As DNA, the CDR3 is TGTGCCAGCAGCCCAACCCGGGACAGGGGTGAGACCCAGTACTTC. The genes are TRBV27 and TRBJ2-5, with 10 bases aligning to TRBD1. V was pared by 6 bases and J by 5 bases, with 9 bases of the junction left unmatched. The CDR3 covers 15 residues. The germline gives CDR1 MNHEY, CDR2 SMNVEV (reference sequence).